Shown below are 23 T cell receptor beta chains from a single sample sequenced in a study of T cell repertoires in cytomegalovirus infection. TCRdb re-analysed the reads in MiXCR, keeping a single row per CDR3 protein. The repertoire includes about 830,000 distinct CDR3 sequences, approximately 30% of them detected once, and about an eighth sits in the top ten. These receptors lack a known antigen. Source: cultured CD8+ T cells from PBMCs, taken from culture after CMV antigen stimulation. These receptors all come from a human donor in good health (CMV status not recorded). Some clones in this sample may be carry-over from other donors' samples.

CDR3 protein: CASSLRGAIYEQYV. The CDR3 DNA follows: TGTGCCAGCAGTTTACGGGGGGCAATCTACGAGCAGTACGTC. The chain uses TRBV28 and TRBJ2-7; possible D gene TRBD2, 7 bases. V was shortened by 2 bases and J by 3 bases, with 11 bases between the two germline ends. The CDR3 runs 14 residues. From germline, CDR1 is MDHEN and CDR2 SYDVKM.

The V gene is TRBV2, the J gene TRBJ2-3; TRBD2 is a possible D gene (7 bases). Trimming removed 1 base from V and 5 bases from J, with 16 bases in between. The germline V gene encodes CDR1 SNHLY and CDR2 FYNNEI. This CDR3 has 16 residues. Here the CDR3 reads CASSEGTRGVLDTQYF. DNA of the CDR3: TGTGCCAGCAGTGAAGGGACTAGGGGGGTATTAGATACGCAGTATTTT.

The table lists this clonotype with many counts. V and J are TRBV7-6 and TRBJ1-1; D not resolved. Germline V gene lookup returns CDR1 SGHVS and CDR2 FNYEAQ. The CDR3 sequence is 11 residues long. Trimming left V 10 bases short and J 5 bases short, with 11 bases between. The CDR3 here is CATVSGTEAFF. In nucleotides, the CDR3 is TGTGCCACTGTGTCTGGGACTGAAGCTTTCTTT. Full variable domain (missing parts from reference TRBV7-6 and TRBJ1-1): GAGVSQSPRYKVTKRGQDVALRCDPISGHVSLYWYRQALGQGPEFLTYFNYEAQQDKSGLPNDRFSAERPEGSISTLTIQRTEQRDSAMYRCATVSGTEAFFGQGTRLTVV.

The rearrangement uses TRBV6-1 and TRBJ2-3; 7 bases match TRBD1. Unmatched junction bases numbered 5, after V lost 4 bases and J lost 4 bases. CDR3 length: 14 amino acids. CDR1 and CDR2 from the germline V gene are MNHNS and SASEGT. The CDR3 spells CASSGKQGPDTQYF. DNA of the CDR3: TGTGCCAGCAGTGGCAAACAGGGGCCAGATACGCAGTATTTT.

The sample holds a few counts of this clonotype. The rearrangement uses TRBV6-5 and TRBJ2-3, with D unresolved. The CDR3 consists of 15 residues. V shed 6 bases and J shed 0 bases, with 13 bases lying between them. CDR1 is MNHEY, CDR2 SVGAGI, per germline. The CDR3: CASRWTGPSTDTQYF. CDR3 in DNA: TGTGCCAGCAGATGGACGGGTCCTAGCACAGATACGCAGTATTTT.

V is TRBV5-6 and J is TRBJ1-1; D perhaps matches TRBD1 (6 bases). The CDR3 is made up of 14 amino acids. The germline V and J ends were trimmed by 1 base and 6 bases, with 13 bases remaining between them. Per the germline V gene, CDR1 is SGHDT and CDR2 is YYEEEE. The CDR3 bases are TGTGCCAGCAGCTTGAACAGGGCAGCGGCTGAAGCTTTCTTT. Translated: CASSLNRAAAEAFF.

The sample holds a few counts of this clonotype. This chain joins TRBV27 and TRBJ1-1; 9 bases match TRBD1. In germline, CDR1 is MNHEY, CDR2 SMNVEV (reference sequence). V dropped 2 bases and J dropped 0; count of bases not matched to a gene: 10. The CDR3 spans 18 residues. This CDR3 is CASSLKGQGGFLNTEAFF. The DNA for the CDR3 is TGTGCCAGCAGTTTAAAGGGACAGGGAGGCTTTCTGAACACTGAAGCTTTCTTT.

V gene TRBV6-1 combines with J gene TRBJ1-1; tentatively, D is TRBD1 (6 bases). CDR1 and CDR2 (germline): MNHNS, SASEGT. The CDR3 is 14 residues long. With 1 base removed from V and 4 bases from J, the gap between germline ends came to 10 bases. The CDR3 coding sequence is TGTGCCAGCAGTGAAGATGGGGGGCTCACTGAAGCTTTCTTT. This encodes CASSEDGGLTEAFF.

J is TRBJ2-1 and V is TRBV5-6, with D possibly being TRBD2 (6 bases). This CDR3 region has 15 residues. The germline V gene has CDR1 SGHDT and CDR2 YYEEEE. Trimming took 4 bases from V and 2 from J, leaving 13 bases between them. CDR3 loop: CASSQPSVTYNEQFF. The CDR3 DNA reads as TGTGCCAGCAGCCAGCCTAGCGTAACCTACAATGAGCAGTTCTTC.

This clonotype was found many times. CDR3 sequence: CASSPGVAGGLGTDTQYF. CDR3 bases: TGTGCCAGCAGCCCCGGGGTAGCGGGGGGCCTGGGCACAGATACGCAGTATTTT. The V call is TRBV7-8, the J call TRBJ2-3; TRBD2 matches 10 bases. Germline V lookup: CDR1 SGHVS, CDR2 FQNEAQ. The V segment lost 5 bases and the J segment 1 base; nucleotides outside the gene matches: 12. This CDR3 spans 18 amino acids. Filled out from reference TRBV7-8 and TRBJ2-3, the complete variable domain reads GAGVSQSPRYKVAKRGQDVALRCDPISGHVSLFWYQQALGQGPEFLTYFQNEAQLDKSGLPSDRFFAERPEGSVSTLKIQRTQQEDSAVYLCASSPGVAGGLGTDTQYFGPGTRLTVL.

In its sample, this clonotype was seen a few times. The chain employs TRBV5-4 and TRBJ2-6; D could derive from TRBD1 or TRBD2 (5 bases each). Germline V CDR1 and CDR2: SGHNT, YYREEE (reference sequence). CDR3 size: 16 residues. V was cut by 4 bases and J by 4 bases, with 15 bases left in between. The CDR3 reads CASSPGTPPGANVLTF. The CDR3 nucleotides are TGTGCCAGCAGCCCAGGGACGCCGCCCGGGGCCAACGTCCTGACTTTC.

In this sample, this clonotype turned up a few times. The chain links TRBV12-3 or TRBV12-4 to TRBJ1-2, with a tentative D call TRBD1 (6 bases). The V gene lost 6 bases and the J gene lost 4 bases, with 15 bases spanning the gap. The CDR3 loop spans 14 amino acids. The CDR3 region has the DNA TGTGCCAGCAGCCCCGGACAGACCGGCTATGGCTACACCTTC. As protein: CASSPGQTGYGYTF.

The V gene is TRBV20-1, the J gene TRBJ1-2; D perhaps matches TRBD1 (5 bases). The CDR3 contains 10 residues. V was trimmed by 5 bases and J by 8 bases, leaving 9 bases between them. Germline CDR1 DFQATT, CDR2 SNEGSKA (reference sequence). In DNA form, the CDR3 reads TGCAGTGCTGGGGGTGAAGGCTACACCTTC. Residues: CSAGGEGYTF.

This chain's CDR3 is CASSSGPDFNYGYTF. The CDR3 DNA follows: TGTGCCAGCAGCTCGGGACCAGATTTTAACTATGGCTACACCTTC. The V and J genes are TRBV5-4 and TRBJ1-2, with a weak D call TRBD1 (5 bases). The V end was cut by 3 bases, the J end by 1 base, with 13 bases between. Germline V gene data show CDR1 as SGHNT and CDR2 as YYREEE (reference sequence). The CDR3 consists of 15 residues.

The V and J genes are TRBV15 and TRBJ2-5; possibly TRBD1 or TRBD2 for D (6 bases each). Germline V gene data show CDR1 as LNHNV and CDR2 as YYDKDF (reference sequence). Between the trimmed V and J ends, which lost 1 base and 0 bases, there was a span of 18 bases. The CDR3 length is 18 residues. The chain's CDR3 is CATSRVGGPQSNQETQYF. The CDR3 region has the DNA TGTGCCACCAGCAGAGTGGGGGGCCCCCAATCCAACCAAGAGACCCAGTACTTC.

In this sample, this clonotype turned up a few times. The rearrangement uses TRBV20-1 and TRBJ2-7; the match to TRBD1 covers 9 bases. This CDR3 has 14 residues. Germline lookup yields CDR1 DFQATT and CDR2 SNEGSKA (reference sequence). Trimming cost V 4 bases and J 2 bases; bases outside gene matches: 6. The CDR3 DNA sequence: TGCAGTGCTACGGGACAGGGACCGACCTACGAGCAGTACTTC. Residues: CSATGQGPTYEQYF.

This clonotype was found many times. J is TRBJ1-6 and V is TRBV7-2; weak D call: TRBD1 (5 bases). The CDR3 is 14 amino acids. With 2 bases removed from V and 4 bases from J, the gap between germline ends came to 6 bases. Per germline, CDR1 SGHTA and CDR2 FQGNSA. The CDR3 coding sequence is TGTGCCAGCAGCTTACCAGGGTATAATTCACCCCTCCACTTT. Translating it yields CASSLPGYNSPLHF.

The chain links TRBV19 to TRBJ2-7, with 9 bases that match TRBD1. CDR1 is LNHDA, CDR2 SQIVND, per germline (reference sequence). The ends lost 5 bases at V and 6 bases at J; junction bases unmatched: 5. The CDR3 is 13 residues long. The CDR3 region has the DNA TGTGCCAGTAGTCTAGGGACAGGGCGCGAGCAGTACGTC. It is translated as CASSLGTGREQYV.

This clonotype was counted only a few times. The gene calls are TRBV7-9 and TRBJ1-4; a weak D match, TRBD1 (5 bases). CDR3 length: 16 residues. The germline V gene has CDR1 SEHNR and CDR2 FQNEAQ (reference sequence). With 4 bases removed from V and 0 bases from J, the gap between germline ends came to 12 bases. The CDR3 nucleotides read TGTGCCAGCAGCTCTAATCGACAGCCAACTAATGAAAAACTGTTTTTT. It translates to CASSSNRQPTNEKLFF.

The sample holds a few counts of this clonotype. This chain uses TRBV7-8 with TRBJ1-1; D remains unclear. The V gene's germline CDR1 is SGHVS and CDR2 FQNEAQ. V was trimmed by 0 bases and J by 1 base, leaving 6 bases between them. This CDR3 is built from 14 residues. The CDR3 nucleotides read TGTGCCAGCAGCTTAGCACAAGCGAACACTGAAGCTTTCTTT. It yields the protein CASSLAQANTEAFF.

This clonotype appeared a single time. This may be a read error, as it is one base from a much larger clone. The chain combines TRBV5-6 with TRBJ1-5, with D unresolved. V was clipped by 2 bases and J by 5 bases, with 5 bases between them. The CDR3 length is 12 residues. Germline CDR1 SGHDT, CDR2 YYEEEE. The CDR3 DNA reads as TGTGCCAGCAGCTTTCAGTATCAGCCCCAGCATTTT. It encodes CASSFQYQPQHF.

V is TRBV6-5 and J is TRBJ2-2; D possibly uses TRBD1 or TRBD2 (7 bases each). The ends were cut back, 8 bases at V and 3 bases at J, with 13 bases in the middle. Looked up from germline, CDR1 is MNHEY and CDR2 is SVGAGI. The CDR3 is 14 residues long. The CDR3 protein is CASLGGGDTGELFF. DNA for the CDR3: TGTGCCAGCTTGGGAGGGGGCGACACCGGGGAGCTGTTTTTT.

The genes are TRBV20-1 and TRBJ1-1; D unclear. The CDR3 contains 9 residues. V was shortened by 7 bases and J by 6 bases, with 6 bases between the two germline ends. Germline-derived CDR1 and CDR2 are DFQATT and SNEGSKA (reference sequence). The CDR3 protein is CSVNAEAFF. CDR3 DNA sequence: TGCAGTGTTAATGCTGAAGCTTTCTTT.